These T cell receptor beta chains were read from a single sample in a study of cytomegalovirus exposure and HLA in healthy donors. Profiled with immunoSEQ multiplex PCR; TCRdb holds only in-frame clones, not every one. The table includes about 150,000 clones, about 88% detected once. The sequenced sample consisted of PBMCs. The receptor source for this set is a man younger than 30 in good health and CMV-seropositive. The conserved cysteine and the conserved F or W are not part of the CDR3 here. D genes are given only for firm matches.

J | D | V | CDR3
TRBJ1-1 | - | TRBV9 | ASSLEGLNTEAF
TRBJ1-6 | - | TRBV6-6 | ASSSPQGYNSPLH
TRBJ2-1 | TRBD2 | TRBV7-2 | ASSSGLAVYNEQF
TRBJ2-2 | - | TRBV10-2 | ASSEWLAGELF
TRBJ2-3 | - | TRBV19 | ASKEGPQDTQY
TRBJ2-1 | TRBD1 | TRBV5-1 | ASSPGQGVSSYNEQF
TRBJ2-7 | - | TRBV5-1 | ASSSGRVSYEQY
TRBJ2-7 | TRBD2 | TRBV5-5 | ASSNPPQAGGTYEQY
TRBJ1-4 | - | TRBV7-9 | ASSRTATNEKLF
TRBJ1-1 | - | TRBV7-3 | ASSLRGAGLNTEAF
TRBJ1-6 | - | TRBV11-1 | ASSLSRGTSPLH
TRBJ2-2 | - | TRBV28 | ASSGPRTENTGELF
TRBJ2-5 | - | TRBV30 | AWSRGGGQETQY
TRBJ1-3 | - | TRBV6-5 | ASSYDRLPGNTIY
TRBJ2-5 | - | TRBV30 | AWTRGLETQY
TRBJ2-2 | - | TRBV6-5 | ASSHRWNTGELF
TRBJ2-2 | TRBD1 | TRBV29-1 | SGRAGTGITGELF
TRBJ2-2 | TRBD1 | TRBV4-3 | ASSHGQGAGTGELF
TRBJ2-7 | TRBD1 | TRBV6-1 | ASSARQGPYEQY
TRBJ1-2 | TRBD1 | TRBV6-5 | ASRGTGRIYGYT
TRBJ2-2 | TRBD2 | TRBV7-9 | ASGPGWGGPSELF
TRBJ2-7 | TRBD2 | TRBV27 | ASSLDFGLAGGGSYEQY
TRBJ1-2 | - | TRBV9 | ASSVLNYGYT
TRBJ2-1 | TRBD2 | TRBV27 | ASSLNPGGNEQF
TRBJ2-1 | - | TRBV4-1 | ASSEVGGASNEQF
TRBJ1-1 | TRBD1 | TRBV7-3 | ASSAGQAEAF
TRBJ2-7 | - | TRBV19 | ASSVAGAAYEQY
TRBJ2-7 | TRBD1 | TRBV7-3 | ASRPRQGDSDPYEQY
TRBJ2-3 | - | TRBV20-1 | SATSTDTQY
TRBJ2-1 | TRBD2 | TRBV14 | ASSPTSGYYNEQF
TRBJ2-6 | - | TRBV15 | ATSRDPTGANVLT
TRBJ1-1 | - | TRBV5-4 | ASSLVLAATNTEAF
TRBJ2-2 | - | TRBV5-4 | ASSSNFVNSNTGELF
TRBJ2-7 | - | TRBV6-1 | ASREGGYEQY
TRBJ2-7 | - | TRBV6-6 | ASSYSDLQGYEQY
TRBJ1-2 | - | TRBV5-6 | ASSLRGRGNYGYT
TRBJ2-1 | - | TRBV5-6 | ASSLMDSRRQF
TRBJ2-1 | - | TRBV11-2 | ASSLSVIPYNEQF
TRBJ1-6 | - | TRBV6-5 | ASSFGRGSYNSPLH
TRBJ1-5 | - | TRBV6-6 | ASSYGQGINQPQH
TRBJ1-2 | - | TRBV7-2 | ASSPGGTANYGYT